The entry below gives a single T cell receptor beta chain sequence along with its context. What it recognizes is unknown. Germline loops: CDR1 SNHLY, CDR2 FYNNEI. The V and J ends lost 2 bases and 4 bases respectively, with 15 bases between them. The CDR3 sequence is 15 residues long. Healthy people donating bone marrow made up the donors. Researchers ran the PCR with 60 Vbeta and 13 Jbeta primers. The assay was immunoSEQ multiplex PCR, and TCRdb's table has in-frame clones only and misses some. Here the sample spans 180,000 or so clones, about 79% being singletons. This record comes from a study of cytomegalovirus exposure and HLA in healthy donors. Study observations and caveats: The study put 150 to 200 TCR beta chains on its list as cytomegalovirus-associated.

The J gene is TRBJ2-7, the V gene TRBV2; D not resolved. Sequenced material: PBMCs. The receptor was isolated from a man aged 18 to 30 in good health and CMV-seronegative. CDR3 in DNA: TGTGCCAGCAGTGAATCTCTGGCCCAAAGTTACGAGCAGTACTTC. Translated: CASSESLAQSYEQYF. Drawing the rest from reference TRBV2 and TRBJ2-7, the complete variable domain is EPEVTQTPSHQVTQMGQEVILRCVPISNHLYFYWYRQILGQKVEFLVSFYNNEISEKSEIFDDQFSVERPDGSNFTLKIRSTKLEDSAMYFCASSESLAQSYEQYFGPGTRLTVT.